This T cell receptor beta chain was sequenced for a study of T cell changes during pregnancy in multiple sclerosis. Assay used: immunoSEQ multiplex PCR; TCRdb lists only in-frame clones, some missing. The sample contains fewer than 40,000 clones, 90% of which appear only once. With V trimmed by 5 bases and J by 3 bases, 3 bases remained unmatched. Germline-derived CDR1 and CDR2 are SEHNR and FQNEAQ (reference sequence). The CDR3 totals 14 residues. This receptor was identified in a female donor with multiple sclerosis, enrolled in a pregnancy study. Sequenced here: CD8+ T cells from peripheral blood mononuclear cells, sampled before pregnancy. The V and J genes are TRBV7-9 and TRBJ2-7, with TRBD1 matching over 11 bases. The DNA of the CDR3 is TGTGCCAGCAGCCCCGGGACAGGGGGCTACGAGCAGTACTTC. Protein product: CASSPGTGGYEQYF.